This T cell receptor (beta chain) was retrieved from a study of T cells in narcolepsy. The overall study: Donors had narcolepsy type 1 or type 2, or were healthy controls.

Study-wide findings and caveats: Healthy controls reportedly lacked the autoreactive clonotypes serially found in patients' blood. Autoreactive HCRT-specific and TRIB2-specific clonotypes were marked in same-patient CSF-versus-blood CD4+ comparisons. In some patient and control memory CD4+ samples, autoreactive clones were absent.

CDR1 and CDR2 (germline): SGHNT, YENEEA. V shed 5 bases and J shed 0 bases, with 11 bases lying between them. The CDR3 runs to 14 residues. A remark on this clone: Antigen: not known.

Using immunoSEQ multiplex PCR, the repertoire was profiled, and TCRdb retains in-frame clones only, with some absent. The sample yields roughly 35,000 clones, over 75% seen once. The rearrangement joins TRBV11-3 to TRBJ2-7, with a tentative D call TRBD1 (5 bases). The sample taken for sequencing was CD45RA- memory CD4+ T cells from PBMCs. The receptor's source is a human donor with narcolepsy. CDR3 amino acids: CASSPGPSSYEQYF. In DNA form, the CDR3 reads TGTGCCAGCAGCCCAGGGCCGAGCTCCTACGAGCAGTACTTC.